This T cell receptor (beta chain) was sequenced in a study of Graves' ophthalmopathy and Graves' hyperthyroidism. Whole-study results and caveats: The authors also found most expanded thyroid clonotypes above 0.001 frequency in blood. Predictions made by the model for ophthalmopathy progression reached roughly 71% sensitivity and almost 75% specificity.

RNA transcripts provided the template for amplifying TCR beta CDR3 regions. HTBI primers primed a first-round RT-PCR, and a second-round multiplex PCR followed. TCRdb re-derived calls from the multiplex PCR reads in MiXCR, one entry per CDR3 protein. The repertoire consists of hundreds of thousands of distinct CDR3 sequences, with about a fifth occurring once and the leading ten covering approximately 6.9%. The CDR3 covers 13 residues. V was cut by 0 bases and J by 5 bases, with 7 bases left in between. CDR1 is MNHEY and CDR2 is SVGAGI in the germline V gene. Many counts were recorded for this clonotype. Its matching antigen is unknown.

The chain employs TRBV6-5 and TRBJ1-2; no firm D call. The sequencing sample was made of peripheral blood. The sequence came from a woman aged 18-29 years with stable Graves' hyperthyroidism. Some clones in this sample may be carry-over from other donors' samples. The CDR3 DNA reads TGTGCCAGCAGTTACTCGTCGGAGTATGGCTACACCTTC. It codes for CASSYSSEYGYTF.